This T cell receptor (beta chain) was captured in a study of CD4 T cells in relation to SARS-CoV-2 and coronaviruses. About the study: PBMCs were cultured with antigen for over nine days before TCR beta sequencing.

CD4+ T cells from unexposed donors were obtained before the COVID-19 pandemic (2011-2018). The cells were cultured for about ten days before CD4+ T cells were isolated. As cell numbers allowed, unexposed-donor CD4+ T cells faced SARS-CoV-2 S/N and four cold-coronavirus spikes. On this clone: What it binds is not known.

Trimming stripped 6 bases from V and 6 bases from J, with 14 bases between. This CDR3 region has 13 residues. Germline assignment: CDR1 SEHNR and CDR2 FQNEAQ (reference sequence). Generated by immunoSEQ multiplex PCR, the TCRdb table keeps only in-frame clones and is missing some. The repertoire consists of around 28,000 clones, with 74% occurring once and the leading ten covering approximately 22%. The chain combines TRBV7-9 with TRBJ1-2, with a possible D match to TRBD1 (6 bases). The clonotype originates from a human donor in good health. Sequencing was performed on CD4+ T cells from PBMCs, cultured in vitro. CDR3 DNA: TGTGCCAGCAGATTACAGGGTCAGGATGGCTACACCTTC. Translated: CASRLQGQDGYTF.